What follows describes a single T cell receptor beta chain. Its antigen remains unknown. The sample originates from a study of T-cell reconstitution after alpha-beta-depleted transplantation in children. General study results and limits: Surviving recipient T cells and thymic progenitors produced the high day-60 TCRbeta diversity seen in some patients. Expanded graft clones numbering several hundred reportedly gave rise to alpha-beta T cells about two months after transplant. Counts and diversity of T cells one year after transplant came mostly from newly produced T cells.

For TCRbeta, the library was prepared with unique molecular identifiers. TCRdb re-called the PCR reads with MiXCR, one entry per CDR3 protein. In the table there are 800,000 to 1,000,000 distinct CDR3 sequences, about 26% of which are singletons. Germline CDR1 is LGHNA and CDR2 is YNFKEQ. V was shortened by 5 bases and J by 4 bases, with 21 bases between the two germline ends. The CDR3 extends over 16 amino acids. The origin of this receptor is a boy younger than two who had a stem cell transplant for SCID, so the T cells may come from the graft donor. Sample: PBMCs, mostly from graft donor cells, taken 360 days after TCRalphabeta/CD19-depleted stem cell transplant. The chain links TRBV4-2 to TRBJ2-7; maybe TRBD2 (5 bases). CDR3 nucleotide sequence: TGTGCCAGCAGCTACCTCCGGACTCCCGAAATTTACGAGCAGTACTTC. Translated, it gives CASSYLRTPEIYEQYF.